Given below is one TCR beta chain in context. Its cognate antigen is unknown. PBMCs were isolated at a quantity of at least 6.5 million per sample. Total RNA, at least 5 micrograms per sample, came from PBMCs. This sample is part of a study of blood T cells in healthy people across ages. Study results and limitations: Both higher diversity and more naive CD4+ cells marked long-lived donors when set against aged donors. What prevented conclusive comparison of naive and antigen-experienced cells was that PBMCs were unsorted.

A J-beta primer mix and a sample-barcoded 5' primer were used in a second PCR of roughly 7 to 12 cycles. TCRdb re-analysed the 5' RACE reads in MiXCR, keeping a single row per CDR3 protein. The table records 710,000 or so distinct CDR3 sequences, about 24% of them present only once. What was sequenced was blood. This clonotype originated in a man between 65 and 85 years old in good health.

The CDR3 is CASSQEILAGVVDTQYF. In nucleotides, the CDR3 is TGCGCCAGCAGCCAAGAGATCCTAGCGGGAGTGGTAGATACGCAGTATTTT. This chain uses TRBV4-1 with TRBJ2-3, with 10 nucleotides matching TRBD2. The germline V gene has CDR1 MGHRA and CDR2 YSYEKL. CDR3 length equals 17 residues. With V trimmed by 0 bases and J by 5 bases, 8 bases remained unmatched.